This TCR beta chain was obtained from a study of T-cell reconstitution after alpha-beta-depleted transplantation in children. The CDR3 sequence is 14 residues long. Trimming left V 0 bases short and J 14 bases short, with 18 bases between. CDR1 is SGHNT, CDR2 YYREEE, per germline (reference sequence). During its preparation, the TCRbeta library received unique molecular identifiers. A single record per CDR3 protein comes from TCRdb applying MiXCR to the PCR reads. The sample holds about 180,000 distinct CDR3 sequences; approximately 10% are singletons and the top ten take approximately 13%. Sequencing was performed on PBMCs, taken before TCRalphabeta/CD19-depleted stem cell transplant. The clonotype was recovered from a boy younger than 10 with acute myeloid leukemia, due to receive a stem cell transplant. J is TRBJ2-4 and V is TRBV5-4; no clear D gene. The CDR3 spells CASSLESDLGPEYF. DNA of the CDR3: TGTGCCAGCAGCTTGGAAAGTGACCTAGGGCCAGAGTACTTC.